The 16 T cell receptor beta chains below all came from one sample that was sequenced in a study of cytomegalovirus exposure and HLA in healthy donors. Primers included in the PCR were 60 Vbeta and 13 Jbeta primers. Some clones are missing from TCRdb's copy, which holds only in-frame ones; the method was immunoSEQ multiplex PCR. This table has about 140,000 clones, 70% to 90% appearing once. Sequences were obtained from PBMCs. The receptor set was obtained from a woman aged 40 to 50 in good health and CMV-seronegative.

The chain carries TRBV5-1 and TRBJ1-2, with 7 bases aligning to TRBD1. The germline V gene has CDR1 SGHRS and CDR2 YFSETQ. The CDR3 runs 16 residues. V was clipped by 0 bases and J by 3 bases; unmatched bases: 8. The CDR3 DNA reads TGCGCCAGCAGCTTGGACTCGTACGGGACAGACTATGGCTACACCTTC. As protein: CASSLDSYGTDYGYTF.

The chain links TRBV28 to TRBJ2-3; TRBD2 aligns across 12 bases. The CDR3 is 17 amino acids. Germline loops: CDR1 MDHEN, CDR2 SYDVKM. Trimming cost V 10 bases and J 0 bases; bases outside gene matches: 11. The DNA of the CDR3 is TGTGCCACAACCGGACTAGCGGGGCCGGCTAGCACAGATACGCAGTATTTT. The encoded protein is CATTGLAGPASTDTQYF.

This clone was found a few times. The chain carries TRBV28 and TRBJ2-6; no firm D call. The ends were cut back, 6 bases at V and 2 bases at J, with 5 bases in the middle. The CDR3 is made up of 13 amino acids. Germline V gene sequence: CDR1 MDHEN, CDR2 SYDVKM. CDR3 region: CASRRTGANVLTF. Written as DNA, the CDR3 is TGTGCCAGCAGGCGTACTGGGGCCAACGTCCTGACTTTC.

The chain employs TRBV28 and TRBJ2-5, with 9 bases that match TRBD1. With 6 bases clipped from V and 5 bases from J, the junction kept 4 bases outside the gene matches. The CDR3 length is 13 residues. Germline CDR1 MDHEN, CDR2 SYDVKM. The CDR3 region has the DNA TGTGCCAGCAGGAGGACAGGGGACGAGACCCAGTACTTC. It yields the protein CASRRTGDETQYF.

The V call is TRBV4-2, the J call TRBJ2-7; 7 bases align to TRBD1. Trimming cost V 1 base and J 6 bases; bases outside gene matches: 3. This CDR3 region has 13 residues. Germline V gene data show CDR1 as LGHNA and CDR2 as YNFKEQ. In nucleotides, the CDR3 is TGTGCCAGCAGCCAAGGACAGGGCCTCGAGCAGTACTTC. Protein sequence: CASSQGQGLEQYF.

The chain has TRBV5-1 and TRBJ2-1; 9 positions agree with TRBD2. V trimming: 0 bases; J trimming: 1 base; junction bases outside the gene matches: 2. Germline loops: CDR1 SGHRS, CDR2 YFSETQ. The CDR3 sequence is 16 residues long. CDR3 sequence: CASSLDSGRSYNEQFF. The CDR3 DNA reads TGCGCCAGCAGCTTGGATAGCGGGAGATCCTACAATGAGCAGTTCTTC.

The rearrangement joins TRBV5-1 to TRBJ1-3, with 7 bases aligning to TRBD1. Germline CDR1 is SGHRS and CDR2 is YFSETQ. The V and J ends lost 4 bases and 2 bases, in that order; junction bases with no gene match: 12. The CDR3 has 17 residues. The DNA for the CDR3 is TGCGCCAGCAGCCCAGGGGACAGAACGACGCCTGGAAACACCATATATTTT. Amino acids: CASSPGDRTTPGNTIYF.

The V call is TRBV7-8, the J call TRBJ2-7; TRBD2 agrees at 7 bases. Per germline, CDR1 SGHVS and CDR2 FQNEAQ. J gave up 6 bases and V 5 bases, and 7 bases lay outside the gene matches. The CDR3 length is 13 residues. CDR3 residues: CASSLGGSSEQYF. CDR3 nucleotides: TGTGCCAGCAGCCTGGGCGGGAGTAGCGAGCAGTACTTC.

As concerns this clone: The junction does not match germline at one end; this may be a read error. V usage is TRBV10-3 and J usage is TRBJ2-7, with unresolved D. Germline-derived CDR1 and CDR2 are ENHRY and SYGVKD. The CDR3 spans 14 residues. The CDR3 here is CATSRAGSSYEQYF. For the CDR3, the DNA is TGTGCCACCAGTCGCGCCGGGTCCTCCTACGAGCAGTACTTC.

V and J are TRBV7-9 and TRBJ2-5; the match to TRBD2 covers 11 bases. The CDR3 extends over 15 amino acids. CDR1 SEHNR and CDR2 FQNEAQ come from the germline V gene (reference sequence). The ends lost 5 bases at V and 11 bases at J; junction bases unmatched: 13. CDR3 bases: TGTGCCAGCAGCCAAGTACTAGCGGGGGCCACGGAGCAGTACTTC. Protein: CASSQVLAGATEQYF.

This chain links TRBV5-5 with TRBJ2-1; 12 bases map to TRBD1. The CDR3 has 13 residues. Germline CDR1 is SGHKS and CDR2 is YYEKEE (reference sequence). The V segment lost 4 bases and the J segment 11 bases; nucleotides outside the gene matches: 4. The CDR3 reads CASSTGTGGQQFF. Here the CDR3 DNA reads TGTGCCAGCAGCACAGGGACAGGGGGCCAGCAGTTCTTC.

This chain connects TRBV30 to TRBJ2-1; 10 bases are a match to TRBD2. Germline CDR1 and CDR2: GTSNPN and SVGIG (reference sequence). This CDR3 has 16 amino acids. Trimming cost V 5 bases and J 2 bases; bases outside gene matches: 9. In DNA, the CDR3 is TGTGCCTGGGCCGGGACTAGCGCTACGGCCTACAATGAGCAGTTCTTC. Translating it yields CAWAGTSATAYNEQFF.

The chain carries TRBV28 and TRBJ1-3; TRBD1 might be the D (5 bases). This CDR3 region has 14 residues. Germline lookup yields CDR1 MDHEN and CDR2 SYDVKM. With 1 base removed from V and 4 bases from J, the gap between germline ends came to 8 bases. CDR3 bases: TGTGCCAGCAGTTTATCCAGGGCCGGAAACACCATATATTTT. Translating it yields CASSLSRAGNTIYF.

This chain connects TRBV28 to TRBJ1-5; 9 nucleotides line up with TRBD1. This CDR3 region has 15 residues. With V trimmed by 6 bases and J by 5 bases, 8 bases remained unmatched. Germline V gene data show CDR1 as MDHEN and CDR2 as SYDVKM. The CDR3 loop is CASSPGTGRHQPQHF. The CDR3 nucleotides are TGTGCCAGCAGCCCCGGGACAGGGAGGCATCAGCCCCAGCATTTT.

This chain joins TRBV5-1 and TRBJ2-5; TRBD1 agrees at 7 bases. The CDR3 extends over 13 amino acids. The germline V gene has CDR1 SGHRS and CDR2 YFSETQ. With V trimmed by 4 bases and J by 13 bases, 13 bases remained unmatched. In nucleotides, the CDR3 is TGCGCCAGCAGCCAAAGGACAGGCTCAGAGGCGTACTTC. Protein sequence: CASSQRTGSEAYF.

The V gene is TRBV9, the J gene TRBJ2-5, with 13 bases that match TRBD2. Germline CDR1 is SGDLS and CDR2 is YYNGEE. The CDR3 has 16 residues. Trimming removed 4 bases from V and 2 bases from J; junction bases left unmatched: 5. The CDR3 loop is CASSIGTSGIQETQYF. The CDR3 DNA follows: TGTGCCAGCAGCATAGGGACTAGCGGGATTCAAGAGACCCAGTACTTC. The variable domain in full, with the rest retrieved from reference TRBV9 and TRBJ2-5, is DSGVTQTPKHLITATGQRVTLRCSPRSGDLSVYWYQQSLDQGLQFLIQYYNGEERAKGNILERFSAQQFPDLHSELNLSSLELGDSALYFCASSIGTSGIQETQYFGPGTRLLVL.